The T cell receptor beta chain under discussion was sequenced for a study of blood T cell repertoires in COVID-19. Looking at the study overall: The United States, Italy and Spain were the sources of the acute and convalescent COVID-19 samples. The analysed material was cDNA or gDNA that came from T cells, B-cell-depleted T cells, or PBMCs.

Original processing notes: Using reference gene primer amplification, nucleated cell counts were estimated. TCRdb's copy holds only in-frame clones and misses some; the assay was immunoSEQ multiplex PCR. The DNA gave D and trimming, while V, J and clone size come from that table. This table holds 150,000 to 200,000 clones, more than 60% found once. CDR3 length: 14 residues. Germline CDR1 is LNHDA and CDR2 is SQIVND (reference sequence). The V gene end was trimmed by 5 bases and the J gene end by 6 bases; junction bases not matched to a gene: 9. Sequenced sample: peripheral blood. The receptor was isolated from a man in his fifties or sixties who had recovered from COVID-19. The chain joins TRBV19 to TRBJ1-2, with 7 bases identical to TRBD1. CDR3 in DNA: TGTGCCAGTAGTGACAGGGCGCGCAGGAATGGCTACACCTTC. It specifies CASSDRARRNGYTF.